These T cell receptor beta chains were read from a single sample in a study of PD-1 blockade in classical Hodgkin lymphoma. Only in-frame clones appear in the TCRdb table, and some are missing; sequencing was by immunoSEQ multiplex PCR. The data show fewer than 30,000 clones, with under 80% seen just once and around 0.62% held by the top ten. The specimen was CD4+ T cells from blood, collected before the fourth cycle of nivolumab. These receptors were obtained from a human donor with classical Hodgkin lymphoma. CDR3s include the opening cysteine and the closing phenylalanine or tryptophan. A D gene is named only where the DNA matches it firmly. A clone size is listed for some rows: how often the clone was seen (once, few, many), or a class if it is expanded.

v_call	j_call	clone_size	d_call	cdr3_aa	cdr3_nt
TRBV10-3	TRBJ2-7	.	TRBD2	CAISGTSGTYEQYF	TGTGCCATCAGTGGGACTAGCGGAACCTACGAGCAGTACTTC
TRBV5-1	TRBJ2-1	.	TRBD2	CASSYTPGGTYNEQFF	TGCGCCAGCAGCTACACCCCCGGGGGGACCTACAATGAGCAGTTCTTC
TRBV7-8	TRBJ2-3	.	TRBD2	CASSRSGRPDTQYF	TGTGCCAGCAGCCGGAGCGGGAGGCCCGATACGCAGTATTTT
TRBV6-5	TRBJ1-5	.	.	CASRSQGFQHF	TGTGCCAGCAGGTCCCAGGGGTTCCAGCATTTT
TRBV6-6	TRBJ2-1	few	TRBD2	CASTHGGVDEQFF	TGTGCCAGCACCCACGGGGGGGTCGATGAGCAGTTCTTC
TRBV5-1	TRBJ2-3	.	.	CASTPNSDTQYF	TGCGCCAGCACTCCGAACTCGGATACGCAGTATTTT
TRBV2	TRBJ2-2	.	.	CASSWDGQMNTGELFF	TGTGCCAGCTCCTGGGACGGTCAGATGAACACCGGGGAGCTGTTTTTT
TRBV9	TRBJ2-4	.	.	CASSVGGRSNIQYF	TGTGCCAGCAGCGTAGGGGGTAGGTCAAACATTCAGTACTTC
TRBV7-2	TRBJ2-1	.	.	CASSLVYSSGEQFF	TGTGCCAGCAGCTTAGTTTATAGCTCCGGTGAGCAGTTCTTC
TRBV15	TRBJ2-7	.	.	CATSRTGTSRGQYF	TGTGCCACCAGCAGAACCGGGACCTCTCGCGGGCAGTACTTC
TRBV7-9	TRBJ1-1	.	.	CASSSRTEVNTEAFF	TGTGCCAGCAGCTCCCGGACAGAGGTGAACACTGAAGCTTTCTTT
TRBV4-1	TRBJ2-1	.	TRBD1	CASSQDGTGGLYNEQFF	TGCGCCAGCAGCCAAGATGGGACAGGGGGCCTCTACAATGAGCAGTTCTTC
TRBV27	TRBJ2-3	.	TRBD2	CASSLVRLAGGPGGTDTQYF	TGTGCCAGCAGTTTAGTGAGACTAGCGGGGGGCCCGGGCGGCACAGATACGCAGTATTTT
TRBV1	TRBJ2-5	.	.	CTSSQVLAGGGETQYF	TGCACCAGCAGCCAAGTACTAGCGGGGGGCGGAGAGACCCAGTACTTC
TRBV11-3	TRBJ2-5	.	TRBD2	CASSLGGLAGEVYETQYF	TGTGCCAGCAGCTTAGGCGGACTAGCGGGAGAGGTATATGAGACCCAGTACTTC
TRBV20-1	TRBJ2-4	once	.	CSARENIQYF	TGCAGTGCTAGAGAAAACATTCAGTACTTC
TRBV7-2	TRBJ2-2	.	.	CASSPSHFSVANTGELFF	TGTGCCAGCAGCCCGTCTCACTTTAGCGTAGCGAACACCGGGGAGCTGTTTTTT
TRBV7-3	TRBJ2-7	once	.	CASSLWGEQYF	TGTGCCAGCAGCTTATGGGGCGAGCAGTACTTC
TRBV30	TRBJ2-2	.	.	CAWRGSDPGELFF	TGTGCCTGGAGGGGGAGCGATCCCGGGGAGCTGTTTTTT
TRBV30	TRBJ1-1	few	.	CAWSRTEAFF	TGTGCCTGGAGCCGTACTGAAGCTTTCTTT
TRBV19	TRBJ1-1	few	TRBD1	CASGDRPNTEAFF	TGTGCCAGTGGGGACAGGCCGAACACTGAAGCTTTCTTT
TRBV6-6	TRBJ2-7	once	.	CASSYSAGGYEQYF	TGTGCCAGCAGTTACTCGGCAGGGGGGTACGAGCAGTACTTC
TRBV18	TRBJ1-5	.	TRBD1	CASSPPGTGARPQHF	TGTGCCAGCTCACCACCTGGGACAGGGGCACGGCCCCAGCATTTT
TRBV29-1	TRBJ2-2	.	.	CSVVKGDTNTGELFF	TGCAGCGTTGTAAAGGGGGACACGAACACCGGGGAGCTGTTTTTT
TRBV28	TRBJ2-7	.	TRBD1	CASSSWTGGSYEQYF	TGTGCCAGCAGTTCCTGGACAGGGGGATCCTACGAGCAGTACTTC
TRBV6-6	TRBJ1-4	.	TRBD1	CASSPPGQGHEKLFF	TGTGCCAGCAGCCCACCTGGACAGGGCCATGAAAAACTGTTTTTT
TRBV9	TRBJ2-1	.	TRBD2	CASSPETSGSTEQFF	TGTGCCAGCAGCCCAGAGACTAGCGGGAGTACTGAGCAGTTCTTC
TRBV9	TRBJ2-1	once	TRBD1	CASSHDRGIRSSSYNEQFF	TGTGCCAGCAGCCACGACAGGGGAATACGATCGAGCTCCTACAATGAGCAGTTCTTC
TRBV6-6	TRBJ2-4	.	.	CASRPGLAKNIQYF	TGTGCCAGCAGGCCGGGACTAGCCAAAAACATTCAGTACTTC
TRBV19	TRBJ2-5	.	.	CASSSTAQETQYF	TGTGCCAGTAGTTCGACAGCCCAAGAGACCCAGTACTTC
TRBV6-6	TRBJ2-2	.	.	CASSYSGSVTGELFF	TGTGCCAGCAGTTACTCGGGGAGTGTCACCGGGGAGCTGTTTTTT
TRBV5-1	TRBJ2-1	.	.	CASSLGFYNEQFF	TGCGCCAGCAGCTTGGGGTTCTACAATGAGCAGTTCTTC
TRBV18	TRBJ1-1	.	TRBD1	CASSPRTHRDSRAFF	TGTGCCAGCTCACCACGAACTCACCGGGACAGCAGAGCTTTCTTT
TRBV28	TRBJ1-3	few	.	CASSLSYTGNTIYF	TGTGCCAGCAGTTTGAGTTACACCGGAAACACCATATATTTT
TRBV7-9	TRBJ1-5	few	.	CASSFTRDQPQHF	TGTGCCAGCAGCTTCACAAGGGATCAGCCCCAGCATTTT
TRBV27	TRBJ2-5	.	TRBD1	CASRPSGGQQRTQYF	TGTGCCAGCAGACCTAGTGGGGGACAGCAAAGGACCCAGTACTTC
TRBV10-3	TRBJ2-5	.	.	CAMASGTHQETQYF	TGTGCCATGGCTTCCGGGACCCACCAAGAGACCCAGTACTTC
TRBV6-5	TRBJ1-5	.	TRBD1	CASSATGDQPQHF	TGTGCCAGCAGTGCGACAGGGGATCAGCCCCAGCATTTT